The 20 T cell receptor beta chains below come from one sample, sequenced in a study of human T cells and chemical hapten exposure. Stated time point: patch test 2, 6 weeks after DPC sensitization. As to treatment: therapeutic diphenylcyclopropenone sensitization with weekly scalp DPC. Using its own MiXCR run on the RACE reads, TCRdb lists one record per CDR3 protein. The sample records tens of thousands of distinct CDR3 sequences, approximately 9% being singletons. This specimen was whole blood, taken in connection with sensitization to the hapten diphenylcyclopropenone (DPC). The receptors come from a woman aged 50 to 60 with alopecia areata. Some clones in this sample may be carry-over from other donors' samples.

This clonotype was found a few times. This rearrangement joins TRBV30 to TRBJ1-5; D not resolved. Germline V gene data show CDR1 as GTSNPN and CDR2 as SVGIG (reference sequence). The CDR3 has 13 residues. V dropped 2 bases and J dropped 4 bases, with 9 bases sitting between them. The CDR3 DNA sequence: TGTGCCTGGAGTCCAGCGGGAAATCAGCCCCAGCATTTT. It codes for CAWSPAGNQPQHF.

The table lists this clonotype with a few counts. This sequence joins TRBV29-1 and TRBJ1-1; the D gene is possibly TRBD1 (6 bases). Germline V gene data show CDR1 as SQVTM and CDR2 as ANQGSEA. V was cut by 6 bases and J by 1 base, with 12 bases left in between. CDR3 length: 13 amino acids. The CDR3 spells CSVRTAENTEAFF. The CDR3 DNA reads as TGCAGCGTCAGGACAGCTGAGAACACTGAAGCTTTCTTT. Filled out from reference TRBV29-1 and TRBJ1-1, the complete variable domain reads SAVISQKPSRDICQRGTSLTIQCQVDSQVTMMFWYRQQPGQSLTLIATANQGSEATYESGFVIDKFPISRPNLTFSTLTVSNMSPEDSSIYLCSVRTAENTEAFFGQGTRLTVV.

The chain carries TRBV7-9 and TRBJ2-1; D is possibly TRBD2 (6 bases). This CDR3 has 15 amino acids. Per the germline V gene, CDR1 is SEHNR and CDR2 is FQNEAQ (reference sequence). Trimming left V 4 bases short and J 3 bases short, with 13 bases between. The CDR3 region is CASSSDLALYNEQFF. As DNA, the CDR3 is TGTGCCAGCAGCTCGGACCTAGCGCTCTACAATGAGCAGTTCTTC.

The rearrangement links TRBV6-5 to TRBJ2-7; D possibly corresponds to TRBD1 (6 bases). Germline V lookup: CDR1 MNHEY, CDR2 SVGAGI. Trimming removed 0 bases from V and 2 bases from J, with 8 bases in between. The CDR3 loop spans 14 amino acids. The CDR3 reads CASSYSRTAYEQYF. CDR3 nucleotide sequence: TGTGCCAGCAGTTACTCGAGGACAGCCTACGAGCAGTACTTC.

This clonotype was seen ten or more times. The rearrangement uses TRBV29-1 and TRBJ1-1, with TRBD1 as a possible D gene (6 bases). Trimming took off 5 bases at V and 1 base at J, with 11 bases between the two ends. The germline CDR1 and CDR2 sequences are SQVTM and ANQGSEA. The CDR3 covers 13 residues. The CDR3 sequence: CSVFGTTNTEAFF. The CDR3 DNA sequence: TGCAGCGTTTTCGGGACAACGAACACTGAAGCTTTCTTT.

The chain's CDR3 is CASSVLMSKGGNEQFF. Written as DNA, the CDR3 is TGTGCCAGCAGTGTGCTAATGTCTAAGGGCGGGAATGAGCAGTTCTTC. The chain couples TRBV6-2 or TRBV6-3 to TRBJ2-1; weak D call: TRBD2 (5 bases). This CDR3 is 16 amino acids long. V lost 5 bases, J lost 7 bases, and 21 bases lay in between. Germline V gene lookup returns CDR1 MNHEY and CDR2 SVGEGT.

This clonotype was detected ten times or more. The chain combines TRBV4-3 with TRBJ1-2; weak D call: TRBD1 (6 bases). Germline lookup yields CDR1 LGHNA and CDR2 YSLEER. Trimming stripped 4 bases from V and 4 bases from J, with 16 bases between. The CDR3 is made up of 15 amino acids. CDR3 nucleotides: TGCGCCAGCAGCCTCCGGGACACGAGCATCTATGGCTACACCTTC. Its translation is CASSLRDTSIYGYTF.

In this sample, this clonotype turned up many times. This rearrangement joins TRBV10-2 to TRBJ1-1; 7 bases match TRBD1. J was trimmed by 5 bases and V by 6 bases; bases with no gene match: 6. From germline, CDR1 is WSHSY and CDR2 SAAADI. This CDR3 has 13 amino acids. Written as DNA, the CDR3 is TGCGCCAGCAGATCAGGGGGAGTGACTGAAGCTTTCTTT. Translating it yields CASRSGGVTEAFF.

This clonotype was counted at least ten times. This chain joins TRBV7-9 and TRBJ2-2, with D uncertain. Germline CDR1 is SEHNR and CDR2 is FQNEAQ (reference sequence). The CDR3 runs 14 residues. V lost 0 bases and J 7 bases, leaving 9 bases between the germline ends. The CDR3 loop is CASSLALLGGELFF. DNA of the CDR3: TGTGCCAGCAGCTTAGCCCTCCTTGGCGGGGAGCTGTTTTTT.

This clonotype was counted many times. In DNA, the CDR3 is TGTGCCAGCAGTGAATGGGCTACGGAGACCCAGTACTTC. Amino acid sequence: CASSEWATETQYF. The chain has TRBV2 and TRBJ2-5, with D hard to call. V dropped 2 bases and J dropped 5 bases, with 9 bases sitting between them. The CDR3 loop spans 13 amino acids. Germline loops: CDR1 SNHLY, CDR2 FYNNEI.

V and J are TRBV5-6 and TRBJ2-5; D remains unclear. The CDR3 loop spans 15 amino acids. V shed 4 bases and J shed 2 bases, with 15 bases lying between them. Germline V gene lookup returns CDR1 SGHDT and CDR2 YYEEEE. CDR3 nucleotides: TGTGCCAGCAGCGCCCGCCAGAGACCTCAAGAGACCCAGTACTTC. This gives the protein CASSARQRPQETQYF. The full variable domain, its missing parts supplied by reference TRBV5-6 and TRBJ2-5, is DAGVTQSPTHLIKTRGQQVTLRCSPKSGHDTVSWYQQALGQGPQFIFQYYEEEERQRGNFPDRFSGHQFPNYSSELNVNALLLGDSALYLCASSARQRPQETQYFGPGTRLLVL.

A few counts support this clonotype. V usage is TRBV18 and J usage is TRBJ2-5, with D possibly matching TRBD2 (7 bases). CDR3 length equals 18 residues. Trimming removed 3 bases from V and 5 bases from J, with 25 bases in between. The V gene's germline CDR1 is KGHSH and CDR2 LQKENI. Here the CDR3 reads CASSPFQGGGSPSETQYF. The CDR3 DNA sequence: TGTGCCAGCTCACCGTTCCAAGGGGGGGGGTCTCCTTCGGAGACCCAGTACTTC.

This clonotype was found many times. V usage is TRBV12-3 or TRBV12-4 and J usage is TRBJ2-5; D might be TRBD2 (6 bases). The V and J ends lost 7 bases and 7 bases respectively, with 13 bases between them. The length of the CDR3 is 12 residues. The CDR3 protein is CASTRDWGTQYF. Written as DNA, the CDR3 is TGTGCCAGCACCCGGGACTGGGGGACCCAGTACTTC.

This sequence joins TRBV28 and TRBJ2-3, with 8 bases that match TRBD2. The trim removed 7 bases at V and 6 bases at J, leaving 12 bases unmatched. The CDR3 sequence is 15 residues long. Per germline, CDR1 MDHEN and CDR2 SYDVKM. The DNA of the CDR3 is TGTGCCAGCATAACGACTAGCGCGAGGTTGGATACGCAGTATTTT. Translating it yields CASITTSARLDTQYF.

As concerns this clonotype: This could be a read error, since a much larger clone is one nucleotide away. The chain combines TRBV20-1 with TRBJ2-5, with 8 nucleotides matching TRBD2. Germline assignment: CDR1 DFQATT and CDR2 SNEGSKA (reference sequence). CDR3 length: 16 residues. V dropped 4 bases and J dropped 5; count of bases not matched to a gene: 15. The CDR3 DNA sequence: TGCAGTGCTACCCCCATGATTAGCGGGGCGGAGGAGACCCAGTACTTC. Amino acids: CSATPMISGAEETQYF.

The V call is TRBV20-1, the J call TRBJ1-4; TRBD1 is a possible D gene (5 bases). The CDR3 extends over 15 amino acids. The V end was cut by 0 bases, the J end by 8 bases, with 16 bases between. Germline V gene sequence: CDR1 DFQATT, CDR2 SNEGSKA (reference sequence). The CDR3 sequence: CSARDLGAAGEKLFF. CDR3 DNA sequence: TGCAGTGCTAGAGATCTTGGGGCAGCGGGAGAAAAACTGTTTTTT.

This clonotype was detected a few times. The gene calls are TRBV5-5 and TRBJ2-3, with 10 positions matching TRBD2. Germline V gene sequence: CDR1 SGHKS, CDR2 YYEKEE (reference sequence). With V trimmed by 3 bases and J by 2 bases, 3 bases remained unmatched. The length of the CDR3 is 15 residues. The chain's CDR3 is CASSSGLAATDTQYF. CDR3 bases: TGTGCCAGCAGCTCTGGACTAGCGGCCACAGATACGCAGTATTTT.

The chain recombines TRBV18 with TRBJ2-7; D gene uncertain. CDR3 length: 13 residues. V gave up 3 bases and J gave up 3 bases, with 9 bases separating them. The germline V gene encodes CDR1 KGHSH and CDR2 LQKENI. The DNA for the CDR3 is TGTGCCAGCTCACCGGGCACTAACTACGAGCAGTACTTC. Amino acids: CASSPGTNYEQYF.

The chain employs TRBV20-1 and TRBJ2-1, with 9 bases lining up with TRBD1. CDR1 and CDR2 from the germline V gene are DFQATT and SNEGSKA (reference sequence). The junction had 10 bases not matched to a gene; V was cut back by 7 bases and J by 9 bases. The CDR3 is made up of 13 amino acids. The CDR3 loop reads CSGGDRVSLEQFF. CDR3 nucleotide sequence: TGCAGTGGCGGGGACAGGGTCTCTCTTGAGCAGTTCTTC.

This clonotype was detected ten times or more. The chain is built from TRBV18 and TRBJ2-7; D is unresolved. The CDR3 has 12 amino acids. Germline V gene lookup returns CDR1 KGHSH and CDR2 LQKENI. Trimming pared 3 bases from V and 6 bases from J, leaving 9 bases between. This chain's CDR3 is CASSPKPGEQYF. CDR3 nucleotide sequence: TGTGCCAGCTCACCGAAGCCGGGCGAGCAGTACTTC.